This T cell receptor beta chain is from a study of T cell repertoires in cytomegalovirus infection. Overall study: TCR beta signatures that were public indicated CMV infection and matching HLA type.

Each CDR3 protein gets one entry after TCRdb re-called the reads with MiXCR. The profile covers around 450,000 distinct CDR3 sequences, with approximately 31% appearing a single time and 12% to 15% taken by the ten largest. The count of this clonotype is one. The length of the CDR3 is 14 residues. Germline CDR1 is SGHDN and CDR2 is FVKESK. Between the trimmed V and J ends, which lost 4 bases and 3 bases, there was a span of 10 bases. The sample taken for sequencing was PBMCs. The sequence derives from a human donor in good health (CMV status not recorded). Some clones in this sample may be carry-over from other donors' samples. This rearrangement joins TRBV14 to TRBJ1-3; no clear D. The CDR3 loop reads CASSPRAGGNTIYF. The CDR3 DNA sequence: TGTGCCAGCAGCCCTCGGGCTGGTGGAAACACCATATATTTT.